Only a few counts were recorded for the clone carrying this TCR beta chain. No antigen is known for it. Per the germline V gene, CDR1 is LGHDT and CDR2 is YNNKEL (reference sequence). The germline V and J ends were trimmed by 3 bases and 1 base, with 9 bases remaining between them. This CDR3 has 14 residues. These data belong to a study of T-cell memory formation after mild COVID-19. Looking at the study overall: TCR clusters mostly belonged to single donors. Study outcomes and limitations: Confirmation was lacking for SARS-CoV-2 specificity of second-wave clones that peaked on day 37.

Constant-segment primers served in 5'RACE that generated TCR alpha and TCR beta cDNA libraries bearing sample barcodes and UMIs. MiXCR, run by TCRdb on the 5' RACE reads, gives a single entry per CDR3 protein. The table includes around 220,000 distinct CDR3 sequences, about a sixth detected once. Sequencing was performed on PBMCs or a T cell subset sorted from them (not recorded which). The TCR comes from a man younger than 35 who had mild COVID-19 (a few samples of this study predate the infection). Cell type and time point are not known. The gene calls are TRBV3-1 and TRBJ1-1; the D is unclear. This CDR3 reads CASSQDLGNTEAFF. In nucleotides, the CDR3 is TGTGCCAGCAGCCAGGACTTAGGGAACACTGAAGCTTTCTTT.